The next 15 T cell receptor beta chains were all read from a single sample in a study of blood T cells in healthy people across ages (dated by TCRdb to 2013 to 2016). Library method: 5' RACE. Sequencing took place on an Illumina HiSeq 2500. The second PCR ran for about 6 to 11 cycles and used a J-beta primer mix along with a sample-barcoded 5' primer. Using fastp at Q25 and MiXCR, TCRdb reprocessed the public reads and kept productive beta chains. CDR3 protein duplicates are merged, each entry listing the most common genes and DNA. The sample yields 850,000 to 1,100,000 distinct CDR3 sequences; 35% to 40% were counted once. Of the sample, roughly 13% is held by the ten largest clones. The sequenced sample consisted of blood. These receptors were obtained from a young man in good health.

This chain connects TRBV11-2 to TRBJ2-1; weak D call: TRBD1 (5 bases). The CDR3 is made up of 12 amino acids. From germline, CDR1 is SGHAT and CDR2 FQNNGV. Trimming left V 9 bases short and J 8 bases short, with 14 bases between. CDR3 bases: TGTGCCAGTAACGGCCCAGGGTATGAGCAGTTCTTC. Encoded protein: CASNGPGYEQFF.

The chain joins TRBV6-2 or TRBV6-3 to TRBJ2-3; perhaps TRBD1 as D (5 bases). In germline, CDR1 is MNHEY, CDR2 SVGEGT. The CDR3 is 15 amino acids. V lost 6 bases and J 2 bases, leaving 15 bases between the germline ends. The CDR3 loop reads CASSHGRGPTDTQYF. CDR3 nucleotide sequence: TGTGCCAGCAGCCACGGAAGGGGCCCCACAGATACGCAGTATTTT.

In this sample, this clonotype turned up a few times. J is TRBJ2-2 and V is TRBV4-1; either TRBD1 or TRBD2 may fit D (5 bases each). V was pared by 1 base and J by 1 base, with 13 bases between. Germline V CDR1 and CDR2: MGHRA, YSYEKL. The CDR3 consists of 17 residues. The DNA for the CDR3 is TGCGCCAGCAGCCAAGTCCCGGGACGATTGAACACCGGGGAGCTGTTTTTT. This codes for CASSQVPGRLNTGELFF.

This clonotype was counted a few times. J is TRBJ1-5 and V is TRBV11-1; unclear D gene. This CDR3 is built from 15 residues. V shed 3 bases and J shed 3 bases, with 12 bases lying between them. Germline V gene lookup returns CDR1 SGHAT and CDR2 FQDESV (reference sequence). Here the CDR3 DNA reads TGTGCCAGCAGCTTGGGAGGTCACCTCAATCAGCCCCAGCATTTT. This sequence encodes CASSLGGHLNQPQHF.

This clonotype turned up a few times. The gene calls are TRBV6-2 or TRBV6-3 and TRBJ1-2; D perhaps matches TRBD1 (5 bases). The CDR3 extends over 15 amino acids. Trimming stripped 2 bases from V and 0 bases from J, with 10 bases between. Germline values: CDR1 MNHEY, CDR2 SVGEGT. CDR3 DNA sequence: TGTGCCAGCAGTTACGAAGCGGGGGCTAACTATGGCTACACCTTC. Its translation is CASSYEAGANYGYTF.

This clonotype has a count of ten or more. The chain joins TRBV4-1 to TRBJ1-2; a weak D match, TRBD1 (6 bases). This CDR3 region has 15 residues. Germline values: CDR1 MGHRA, CDR2 YSYEKL. V lost 0 bases and J lost 3, with 11 bases in between. CDR3 bases: TGCGCCAGCAGCCAAGATCGGACAGAGGACTATGGCTACACCTTC. As protein: CASSQDRTEDYGYTF.

This clonotype came up once. At one of its ends the junction is not consistent with the germline gene, which may arise from a read error. The genes are TRBV7-3 and TRBJ1-2, with D perhaps TRBD1 (5 bases). Germline CDR1 reads SGHTA; CDR2 reads FQGTGA. The CDR3 has 16 amino acids. The CDR3 DNA sequence: TGTGCCAGCACAAAGGACACCTCCTCGGCCCTATATGGCTACATCTTC. This sequence encodes CASTKDTSSALYGYIF.

V gene TRBV6-5 combines with J gene TRBJ1-2; D not resolved. This CDR3 is 14 amino acids long. Germline loops: CDR1 MNHEY, CDR2 SVGAGI. The V end lost 2 bases, the J end lost 7 bases, and 14 bases lay between the germline ends. CDR3 loop: CASSYRREGSGYTF. The CDR3 DNA follows: TGTGCCAGCAGTTACCGTAGGGAGGGATCTGGCTACACCTTC.

The chain joins TRBV7-7 to TRBJ2-3; D unresolved. V was shortened by 3 bases and J by 0 bases, with 10 bases between the two germline ends. CDR3 length: 15 residues. Germline V gene sequence: CDR1 SSHAT, CDR2 FNYEAQ (reference sequence). The CDR3 here is CASSFAHGSTDTQYF. The CDR3 DNA follows: TGTGCCAGCAGCTTCGCCCACGGGAGCACAGATACGCAGTATTTT.

This clonotype occurred a few times. The chain couples TRBV2 to TRBJ2-5; D possibly matches TRBD1 or TRBD2 (6 bases each). The CDR3 sequence is 14 residues long. With 8 bases removed from V and 10 bases from J, the gap between germline ends came to 23 bases. From germline, CDR1 is SNHLY and CDR2 FYNNEI. In DNA, the CDR3 is TGTGCCAGCCGTACTATGGACAGACCCGGGAGCCAGTACTTC. Encoded protein: CASRTMDRPGSQYF.

A few counts support this clonotype. The chain employs TRBV2 and TRBJ1-2; possible D gene TRBD1, 5 bases. Germline loops: CDR1 SNHLY, CDR2 FYNNEI. Between the trimmed V and J ends, which lost 8 bases and 4 bases, there was a span of 11 bases. The CDR3 length is 12 residues. The CDR3 loop reads CASARQPYGYTF. In nucleotides, the CDR3 is TGTGCCAGCGCACGACAGCCCTATGGCTACACCTTC.

This clonotype was detected only a few times. The chain couples TRBV4-3 to TRBJ1-2; D is unresolved. The germline V gene encodes CDR1 LGHNA and CDR2 YSLEER. Trimming pared 4 bases from V and 5 bases from J, leaving 14 bases between. The length of the CDR3 is 14 residues. CDR3 amino acids: CASSPYLGPYGYTF. The CDR3 DNA sequence: TGCGCCAGCAGCCCTTACCTAGGACCATATGGCTACACCTTC.

The chain is built from TRBV18 and TRBJ2-5; D not certain. The germline CDR1 and CDR2 sequences are KGHSH and LQKENI. The length of the CDR3 is 13 residues. Trimming stripped 2 bases from V and 2 bases from J, with 6 bases between. The CDR3 region is CASSPEAQETQYF. CDR3 DNA sequence: TGTGCCAGCTCACCAGAAGCTCAAGAGACCCAGTACTTC. The complete variable domain, with remaining parts taken from reference TRBV18 and TRBJ2-5, reads NAGVMQNPRHLVRRRGQEARLRCSPMKGHSHVYWYRQLPEEGLKFMVYLQKENIIDESGMPKERFSAEFPKEGPSILRIQQVVRGDSAAYFCASSPEAQETQYFGPGTRLLVL.

The rearrangement joins TRBV6-1 to TRBJ2-1; TRBD1 matches at 12 bases. The V gene end was trimmed by 5 bases and the J gene end by 9 bases; junction bases not matched to a gene: 14. This CDR3 has 17 amino acids. Per germline, CDR1 MNHNS and CDR2 SASEGT. The DNA of the CDR3 is TGTGCCAGCAGTAAAGACCGGGACAGGGGGCGGATAAGTGAGCAGTTCTTC. This codes for CASSKDRDRGRISEQFF.

The sample holds a few counts of this clonotype. The chain is built from TRBV7-3 and TRBJ2-5; D is undetermined. Germline CDR1 reads SGHTA; CDR2 reads FQGTGA. Trimming stripped 1 base from V and 1 base from J, with 10 bases between. CDR3 length: 15 amino acids. CDR3 coding DNA: TGTGCCAGCAGCTTAAGTGGTTCCAGCCAAGAGACCCAGTACTTC. This gives the protein CASSLSGSSQETQYF.